The 25 T cell receptor beta chains below were found in one sample sequenced in a study of shared clonotypes between healthy human individuals. TCRdb keeps only in-frame clones here, not all; method: immunoSEQ multiplex PCR. The data hold about 2.5 million clones, with 92% observed a single time. Sequences were obtained from naive CD4+ T cells from PBMCs. As to subset: CD45RA+ positively selected. The origin of the receptors is a man between 18 and 35 years old in good health. Some clones in this sample may be carry-over from other donors' samples.

The chain carries TRBV25-1 and TRBJ2-7, with 7 nucleotides matching TRBD2. CDR3 length equals 15 residues. V gave up 1 base and J gave up 3 bases; unmatched junction bases: 6. Per the germline V gene, CDR1 is MGHDK and CDR2 is SYGVNS. The CDR3 is CASSESGGGGYEQYF. The CDR3 DNA sequence: TGTGCCAGCAGTGAATCTGGGGGGGGAGGCTACGAGCAGTACTTC.

This chain links TRBV15 with TRBJ1-5; D unresolved. This CDR3 region has 15 residues. Trimming took 4 bases from V and 3 from J, leaving 13 bases between them. Germline assignment: CDR1 LNHNV and CDR2 YYDKDF (reference sequence). This CDR3 reads CATSIFSMVNQPQHF. The CDR3 DNA reads as TGTGCCACCAGCATTTTCAGTATGGTCAATCAGCCCCAGCATTTT.

About this clone itself: The sample carries other DNA sequences with the same CDR3. The V and J genes are TRBV29-1 and TRBJ2-3, with 7 bases fitting TRBD1. This CDR3 has 13 residues. Germline values: CDR1 SQVTM, CDR2 ANQGSEA. The J segment lost 1 base and the V segment lost 7 bases, leaving 5 bases of the junction unmatched. CDR3 nucleotide sequence: TGCAGCGGCAGACAGGGCGGCACAGATACGCAGTATTTT. Protein sequence: CSGRQGGTDTQYF.

The chain employs TRBV19 and TRBJ1-4; TRBD1 matches at 11 bases. V lost 3 bases to trimming and J lost 8 bases; unmatched junction nucleotides: 5. The CDR3 loop spans 15 amino acids. Germline CDR1 reads LNHDA; CDR2 reads SQIVND (reference sequence). CDR3 amino acids: CASSMKGQGGEKLFF. DNA for the CDR3: TGTGCCAGTAGTATGAAGGGACAGGGGGGAGAAAAACTGTTTTTT.

This chain connects TRBV5-4 to TRBJ2-1; 14 nucleotides agree with TRBD2. This CDR3 comprises 17 residues. Trimming removed 0 bases from V and 6 bases from J; junction bases left unmatched: 5. Germline CDR1 and CDR2: SGHNT and YYREEE (reference sequence). The CDR3: CASSLGSTSGRGNEQFF. In nucleotides, the CDR3 is TGTGCCAGCAGCTTGGGTTCGACTAGCGGGAGGGGCAATGAGCAGTTCTTC.

V gene TRBV6-5 combines with J gene TRBJ2-7; D is possibly TRBD1 or TRBD2 (6 bases each). CDR1 MNHEY and CDR2 SVGAGI come from the germline V gene. This CDR3 region has 14 residues. Trimming cost V 8 bases and J 3 bases, with 17 bases left between them. CDR3 sequence: CASGRGALSYEQYF. The CDR3 DNA reads TGTGCCAGCGGAAGGGGGGCGCTCAGCTACGAGCAGTACTTC.

The rearrangement joins TRBV10-3 to TRBJ2-3; no definite D call. Germline V gives CDR1 ENHRY, CDR2 SYGVKD. The V end was cut by 3 bases, the J end by 10 bases, with 17 bases between. This CDR3 is 14 amino acids long. This CDR3 reads CAISDNIERLPQYF. The CDR3 DNA is TGTGCCATCAGTGATAATATAGAGAGGTTGCCGCAGTATTTT.

The chain links TRBV19 to TRBJ1-1, with D possibly TRBD1 on 5 matching bases. V lost 5 bases to trimming and J lost 6 bases, with 13 bases between them. The CDR3 length is 13 residues. CDR1 is LNHDA, CDR2 SQIVND, per germline (reference sequence). The CDR3 region has the DNA TGTGCCAGTAGTTGGCAGGGCGCGGCTGAAGCTTTCTTT. Translation gives CASSWQGAAEAFF.

The chain combines TRBV30 with TRBJ2-5; D perhaps matches TRBD1 (6 bases). The CDR3 runs 13 residues. Germline V lookup: CDR1 GTSNPN, CDR2 SVGIG (reference sequence). V was cut by 4 bases and J by 0 bases, with 9 bases left in between. The CDR3 reads CAWNRDNQETQYF. The CDR3 DNA is TGTGCCTGGAACCGGGACAACCAAGAGACCCAGTACTTC.

J is TRBJ2-3 and V is TRBV7-9; 8 bases are shared with TRBD1. Germline V gene sequence: CDR1 SEHNR, CDR2 FQNEAQ (reference sequence). CDR3 length equals 14 residues. The V segment lost 5 bases and the J segment 4 bases; nucleotides outside the gene matches: 5. CDR3 protein: CASSERQGPDTQYF. CDR3 nucleotide sequence: TGTGCCAGCAGCGAACGACAGGGGCCAGATACGCAGTATTTT.

This sequence joins TRBV5-8 and TRBJ2-2, with no clear D. Germline CDR1 and CDR2: SGHTS and YDEGEE. Trimming stripped 6 bases from V and 0 bases from J, with 3 bases between. The CDR3 runs to 12 residues. CDR3 region: CASTPNTGELFF. The CDR3 DNA reads TGTGCCAGCACACCGAACACCGGGGAGCTGTTTTTT.

This chain uses TRBV5-1 with TRBJ1-1; D perhaps matches TRBD1 (5 bases). CDR3 length: 14 amino acids. The ends were cut back, 7 bases at V and 0 bases at J, with 13 bases in the middle. Germline V gene lookup returns CDR1 SGHRS and CDR2 YFSETQ. The CDR3 spells CASGQTAMNTEAFF. CDR3 nucleotide sequence: TGCGCCAGCGGGCAGACAGCTATGAACACTGAAGCTTTCTTT. Complete variable domain (other parts from reference TRBV5-1 and TRBJ1-1): KAGVTQTPRYLIKTRGQQVTLSCSPISGHRSVSWYQQTPGQGLQFLFEYFSETQRNKGNFPGRFSGRQFSNSRSEMNVSTLELGDSALYLCASGQTAMNTEAFFGQGTRLTVV.

The J gene is TRBJ1-2, the V gene TRBV7-2; D unresolved. The CDR3 is 12 residues long. Germline lookup yields CDR1 SGHTA and CDR2 FQGNSA. V shed 0 bases and J shed 7 bases, with 6 bases lying between them. DNA for the CDR3: TGTGCCAGCAGCTTAGCGGCCGGTGGCTACACCTTC. This encodes CASSLAAGGYTF.

V is TRBV28 and J is TRBJ1-4, with D maybe TRBD1 (5 bases). This CDR3 region has 15 residues. CDR1 MDHEN and CDR2 SYDVKM come from the germline V gene. Trimming cost V 6 bases and J 5 bases, with 16 bases left between them. The CDR3 DNA sequence: TGTGCCAGCAGCTCATTGGGGGGACTAAATGAAAAACTGTTTTTT. This translates into CASSSLGGLNEKLFF.

The chain combines TRBV6-1 with TRBJ1-1, with a possible D match to TRBD1 (5 bases). This CDR3 comprises 14 residues. CDR1 MNHNS and CDR2 SASEGT come from the germline V gene. Trimming took 8 bases from V and 0 from J, leaving 13 bases between them. In DNA, the CDR3 is TGTGCCAGCGGGGACGAATCAATGAACACTGAAGCTTTCTTT. Residues: CASGDESMNTEAFF.

The genes are TRBV6-5 and TRBJ1-6; D is perhaps TRBD1 (5 bases). The CDR3 contains 13 residues. Looked up from germline, CDR1 is MNHEY and CDR2 is SVGAGI. Deletions cut 6 bases from V and 9 bases from J, with 12 bases between. In DNA form, the CDR3 reads TGTGCCAGCAGGCTCGGGGGGGGTTCACCCCTCCACTTT. Protein product: CASRLGGGSPLHF.

On this clone: Other DNA sequences in the same sample also yield this CDR3. The chain carries TRBV5-1 and TRBJ2-6, with TRBD1 identical over 7 bases. The length of the CDR3 is 15 residues. Germline CDR1 SGHRS, CDR2 YFSETQ. The ends lost 2 bases at V and 2 bases at J; junction bases unmatched: 1. CDR3 bases: TGCGCCAGCAGCTTAGGGACAGCTGGGGCCAACGTCCTGACTTTC. Its protein is CASSLGTAGANVLTF.

This sequence joins TRBV7-2 and TRBJ2-5; D gene unclear. Trimming left V 5 bases short and J 7 bases short, with 14 bases between. The CDR3 consists of 13 residues. In germline, CDR1 is SGHTA, CDR2 FQGNSA. This chain's CDR3 is CASSPMGEGTQYF. The CDR3 region has the DNA TGTGCCAGCAGCCCCATGGGCGAAGGGACCCAGTACTTC. Based on the CDR3 plus reference TRBV7-2 and TRBJ2-5, the full variable domain is GAGVSQSPSNKVTEKGKDVELRCDPISGHTALYWYRQSLGQGLEFLIYFQGNSAPDKSGLPSDRFSAERTGGSVSTLTIQRTQQEDSAVYLCASSPMGEGTQYFGPGTRLLVL.

The chain couples TRBV5-1 to TRBJ2-3; D is possibly TRBD2 (5 bases). Germline V gives CDR1 SGHRS, CDR2 YFSETQ. V lost 4 bases, J lost 2 bases, and 8 bases lay in between. This CDR3 has 13 amino acids. For the CDR3, the DNA is TGCGCCAGCAGCAAGGACTCCACAGATACGCAGTATTTT. It is translated as CASSKDSTDTQYF. Full variable domain (rest looked up from reference TRBV5-1 and TRBJ2-3): KAGVTQTPRYLIKTRGQQVTLSCSPISGHRSVSWYQQTPGQGLQFLFEYFSETQRNKGNFPGRFSGRQFSNSRSEMNVSTLELGDSALYLCASSKDSTDTQYFGPGTRLTVL.

The chain couples TRBV28 to TRBJ2-1; no firm D call. The V and J ends lost 3 bases and 0 bases respectively, with 12 bases between them. Per the germline V gene, CDR1 is MDHEN and CDR2 is SYDVKM. The length of the CDR3 is 16 residues. As DNA, the CDR3 is TGTGCCAGCAGTTTTTCGTTCGGTCCCTCCTACAATGAGCAGTTCTTC. Its translation is CASSFSFGPSYNEQFF.

CDR3 in amino acids: CASSLQGGNFKLYEQYF. CDR3 nucleotide sequence: TGTGCCAGCAGTCTTCAGGGGGGAAACTTTAAATTGTACGAGCAGTACTTC. The genes are TRBV27 and TRBJ2-7, with D maybe TRBD1 (7 bases). Per the germline V gene, CDR1 is MNHEY and CDR2 is SMNVEV (reference sequence). CDR3 length: 17 residues. The V end was cut by 5 bases, the J end by 4 bases, with 24 bases between.

The V and J genes are TRBV2 and TRBJ1-3; 8 bases line up with TRBD1. CDR1 is SNHLY and CDR2 is FYNNEI in the germline V gene. The junction had 8 bases not matched to a gene; V was cut back by 6 bases and J by 4 bases. This CDR3 is 15 amino acids long. In DNA, the CDR3 is TGTGCCAGCAGGGATGCAGGGGGCTTGGGAAACACCATATATTTT. Its protein is CASRDAGGLGNTIYF.

This clone was seen just once. The chain employs TRBV7-9 and TRBJ1-1; D ambiguous. This CDR3 is built from 15 residues. The V end was cut by 5 bases, the J end by 4 bases, with 17 bases between. Germline V gives CDR1 SEHNR, CDR2 FQNEAQ (reference sequence). In nucleotides, the CDR3 is TGTGCCAGCAGCCCCCCCGGCGGAGAGGGCACTGAAGCTTTCTTT. Its protein product is CASSPPGGEGTEAFF. Supplemented by reference TRBV7-9 and TRBJ1-1, the full variable domain reads DTGVSQNPRHKITKRGQNVTFRCDPISEHNRLYWYRQTLGQGPEFLTYFQNEAQLEKSRLLSDRFSAERPKGSFSTLEIQRTEQGDSAMYLCASSPPGGEGTEAFFGQGTRLTVV.

The chain links TRBV6-6 to TRBJ1-5; maybe TRBD1 (6 bases). Germline V gene lookup returns CDR1 MNHNY and CDR2 SVGAGI (reference sequence). This CDR3 region has 13 residues. Trimming removed 5 bases at V and 6 bases at J, with 11 bases between. The CDR3 is CASSTQDSQPQHF. The CDR3, as DNA: TGTGCCAGCAGTACCCAGGACAGTCAGCCCCAGCATTTT.

The chain carries TRBV28 and TRBJ1-1; TRBD1 aligns across 11 bases. The CDR3 has 15 amino acids. The germline gives CDR1 MDHEN, CDR2 SYDVKM. With V trimmed by 5 bases and J by 10 bases, 12 bases remained unmatched. For the CDR3, the DNA is TGTGCCAGCAGTCCCGGGACAGGGGGGATTTTGTTAGCTTTCTTT. Translation: CASSPGTGGILLAFF.